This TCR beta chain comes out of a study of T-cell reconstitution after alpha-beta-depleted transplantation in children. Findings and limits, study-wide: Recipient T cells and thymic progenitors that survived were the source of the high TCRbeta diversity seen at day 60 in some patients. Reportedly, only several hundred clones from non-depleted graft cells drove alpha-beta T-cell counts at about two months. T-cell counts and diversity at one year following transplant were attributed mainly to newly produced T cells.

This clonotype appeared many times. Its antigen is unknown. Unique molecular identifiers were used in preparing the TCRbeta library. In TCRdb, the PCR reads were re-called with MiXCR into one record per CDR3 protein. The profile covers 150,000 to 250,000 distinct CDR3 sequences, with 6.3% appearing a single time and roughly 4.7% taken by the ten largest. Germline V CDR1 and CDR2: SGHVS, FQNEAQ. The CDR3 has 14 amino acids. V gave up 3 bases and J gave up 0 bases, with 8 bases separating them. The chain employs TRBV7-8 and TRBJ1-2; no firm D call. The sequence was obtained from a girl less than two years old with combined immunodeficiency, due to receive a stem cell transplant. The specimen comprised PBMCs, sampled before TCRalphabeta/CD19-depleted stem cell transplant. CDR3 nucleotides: TGTGCCAGCAGCTTTGAGGAAACTAACTATGGCTACACCTTC. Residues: CASSFEETNYGYTF.